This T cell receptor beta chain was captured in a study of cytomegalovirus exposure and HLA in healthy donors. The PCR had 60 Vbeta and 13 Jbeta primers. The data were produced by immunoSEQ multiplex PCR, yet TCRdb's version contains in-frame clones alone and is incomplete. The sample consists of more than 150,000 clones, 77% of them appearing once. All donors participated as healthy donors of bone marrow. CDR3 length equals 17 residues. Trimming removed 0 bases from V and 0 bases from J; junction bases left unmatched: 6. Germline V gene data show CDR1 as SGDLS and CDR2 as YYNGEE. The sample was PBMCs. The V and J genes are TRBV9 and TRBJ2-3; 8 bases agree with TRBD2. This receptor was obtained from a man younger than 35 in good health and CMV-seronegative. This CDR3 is CASSVGAAGGSTDTQYF. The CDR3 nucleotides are TGTGCCAGCAGCGTAGGAGCCGCGGGAGGAAGCACAGATACGCAGTATTTT.